This T cell receptor (beta chain) was sequenced in a study of tumor and adjacent non-tumor tissue in lung cancer. The table lists this clonotype with a count of one. Its antigen is currently unknown. Germline and junction disagree at one end, which may indicate a read error. This sample's RNA came from whole unsorted tissue. This CDR3 has 12 amino acids. The germline V gene encodes CDR1 DFQATT and CDR2 SNEGSKA (reference sequence). TCRbeta libraries were built with three rounds of nested PCR, modified from ARM-PCR. Each CDR3 protein gets one entry after TCRdb re-called the multiplex PCR reads with MiXCR. The repertoire holds 75,000 to 100,000 distinct CDR3 sequences, with roughly 66% as singletons. Whole-study findings and limits: TCR diversity was significantly greater in tumor than normal lung tissue. Normal lung showed higher cumulative top 100 clone frequency than tumor.

This clonotype originated in a man aged 55 to 70 with non-small cell lung cancer. The sequenced material came from lung tumor tissue. The gene calls are TRBV20-1 and TRBJ2-3; D unresolved. The CDR3 DNA reads TGCAGTGCTCAATCCGACGCAGATACACAGTATTTT. Translation: CSAQSDADTQYF.